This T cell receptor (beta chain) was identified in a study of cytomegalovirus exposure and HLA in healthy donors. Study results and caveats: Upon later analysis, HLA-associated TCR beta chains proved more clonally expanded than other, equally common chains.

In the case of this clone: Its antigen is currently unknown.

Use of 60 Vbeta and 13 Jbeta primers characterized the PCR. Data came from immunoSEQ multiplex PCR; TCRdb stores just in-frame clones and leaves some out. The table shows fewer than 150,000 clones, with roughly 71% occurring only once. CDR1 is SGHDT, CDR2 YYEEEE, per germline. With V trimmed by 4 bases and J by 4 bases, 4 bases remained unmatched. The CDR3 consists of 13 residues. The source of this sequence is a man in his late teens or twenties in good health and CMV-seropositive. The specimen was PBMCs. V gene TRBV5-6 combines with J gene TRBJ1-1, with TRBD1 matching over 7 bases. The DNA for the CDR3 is TGTGCCAGCAGCAGAACAGGGGTCACTGAAGCTTTCTTT. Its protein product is CASSRTGVTEAFF.